This T cell receptor (beta chain) was recorded in a study of blood T cell repertoires in COVID-19. Turning to the study itself: There were acute and convalescent COVID-19 samples, and they came from the United States, Italy and Spain. The analysed material was cDNA or gDNA that came from T cells, B-cell-depleted T cells, or PBMCs.

The CDR3 loop spans 13 amino acids. With V trimmed by 8 bases and J by 4 bases, 5 bases remained unmatched. Germline V CDR1 and CDR2: MNHNY, SVGAGI (reference sequence). About this clone itself: This sample also contains other DNA sequences that code for the same CDR3.

Measured with immunoSEQ multiplex PCR; TCRdb has only the in-frame clones, and not every one. The sample lists about 130,000 clones, about 82% occurring once. This rearrangement joins TRBV6-6 to TRBJ2-3; TRBD2 matches at 8 bases. Source material: peripheral blood. The clonotype was recovered from a human donor in a cohort sampled during active COVID-19. This CDR3 is CASGTSASDTQYF. For the CDR3, the DNA is TGTGCCAGCGGGACTAGTGCCTCAGATACGCAGTATTTT.